What follows describes a single T cell receptor beta chain. Methods used by the authors: For nucleated cells, counts were estimated from reference gene primer amplification. Repertoires were generated with immunoSEQ multiplex PCR, while TCRdb's copy carries only in-frame clones and drops some. V, J and clone size reflect that table, while D and trimming were determined from the DNA. The sample comprises some 520,000 clones, roughly nine tenths of which are singletons, and over 0.7% rests with the top ten. The data derive from a study of blood T cell repertoires in COVID-19. Study-wide context: The analysed material was cDNA or gDNA that came from T cells, B-cell-depleted T cells, or PBMCs.

V lost 5 bases and J lost 2; bases outside the gene matches: 6. Germline V gene data show CDR1 as MNHEY and CDR2 as SVGEGT. The CDR3 extends over 16 amino acids. The source is a man younger than 35 with COVID-19, enrolled during active disease. The chain is built from TRBV6-2 or TRBV6-3 and TRBJ2-1, with 10 nucleotides matching TRBD2. The sample was peripheral blood. The CDR3 protein is CASSLLAGGPYNEQFF. The CDR3 bases are TGTGCCAGCAGTCTATTAGCGGGGGGTCCCTACAATGAGCAGTTCTTC.